The rows below give T cell receptor beta chains drawn from one sample of a study of OX40 agonist ivuxolimab in advanced cancers. The table came from immunoSEQ multiplex PCR; TCRdb's copy has only in-frame clones and leaves some out. The sample carries roughly 77,000 clones, just under 95% recorded once. Sequenced here: CD4+ or CD8+ T cells sorted from blood, sampled in a trial of the OX40 agonist ivuxolimab. These receptors all come from an adult with an advanced solid tumor such as melanoma, head and neck, liver or kidney cancer. Both conserved end residues are part of each CDR3. Each record gives: clone size, V gene, D gene, J gene, CDR3 protein, CDR3 DNA. D genes are given only for firm matches. The size entry is marked missing in some rows and otherwise reads once, few, many or a size class.

-	TRBV19	-	TRBJ1-3	CASSVGAGSGNTIYF	TGTGCCAGTAGTGTTGGGGCGGGCTCTGGAAACACCATATATTTT
-	TRBV19	TRBD1	TRBJ2-7	CASGQDRGTYEQYF	TGTGCCAGCGGTCAGGACAGGGGGACCTACGAGCAGTACTTC
-	TRBV6-4	TRBD2	TRBJ2-7	CASTLGTSGRSVTYEQYF	TGTGCCAGCACTTTAGGGACTAGCGGGAGGAGTGTGACCTACGAGCAGTACTTC
-	TRBV6-1	TRBD1	TRBJ1-2	CASRPPGQAFYGYTF	TGTGCCAGCCGACCCCCGGGACAGGCCTTTTATGGCTACACCTTC
once	TRBV7-6	-	TRBJ2-7	CASSLAPHGSSYEQYF	TGTGCCAGTTCCCTGGCTCCCCATGGGAGCTCCTACGAGCAGTACTTC
-	TRBV7-9	TRBD2	TRBJ2-2	CASSWRGVGTSGYTGELFF	TGTGCCAGCAGCTGGAGAGGAGTGGGGACTAGCGGATACACCGGGGAGCTGTTTTTT
-	TRBV18	-	TRBJ2-3	CASSSIVGVSTDTQYF	TGTGCCAGCTCTTCGATTGTAGGGGTCTCAACAGATACGCAGTATTTT
-	TRBV5-1	TRBD1	TRBJ2-4	CASSLEGTGDIQYF	TGCGCCAGCAGCTTGGAGGGGACAGGGGACATTCAGTACTTC
-	TRBV19	TRBD1	TRBJ1-1	CASSIDVRTGGYGTEAFF	TGTGCCAGTAGTATAGATGTCCGGACAGGGGGTTACGGCACTGAAGCTTTCTTT
-	TRBV6-6	TRBD1	TRBJ2-7	CASSQPPGQGDYEQYF	TGTGCCAGCAGTCAACCACCGGGACAGGGTGACTACGAGCAGTACTTC
-	TRBV18	-	TRBJ2-3	CASSPEPSRIDTQYF	TGTGCCAGCTCACCCGAGCCTTCAAGGATCGATACGCAGTATTTT
-	TRBV18	-	TRBJ2-2	CASSSAAGNTGELFF	TGTGCCAGCTCAAGCGCAGCGGGTAACACCGGGGAGCTGTTTTTT
-	TRBV19	-	TRBJ1-2	CASSRRGGYGYTF	TGTGCCAGTAGTCGCAGAGGGGGCTATGGCTACACCTTC
-	TRBV5-1	TRBD1	TRBJ2-2	CASSDDRAGELFF	TGCGCCAGCAGCGATGACAGGGCCGGGGAGCTGTTTTTT
-	TRBV7-9	TRBD2	TRBJ2-7	CASSLGAGGSREQYF	TGTGCCAGCAGCTTAGGAGCGGGAGGCTCTAGGGAGCAGTACTTC
-	TRBV9	TRBD2	TRBJ2-1	CASSARGLAPYNEQFF	TGTGCCAGCAGCGCGAGGGGACTAGCCCCTTACAATGAGCAGTTCTTC
-	TRBV11-2	-	TRBJ2-7	CASSLMTASYEQYF	TGTGCCAGCAGCTTAATGACAGCCTCCTACGAGCAGTACTTC
once	TRBV6-5	TRBD1	TRBJ2-2	CASSSGTGGAWELFF	TGTGCCAGCTCCTCCGGGACAGGGGGCGCGTGGGAGCTGTTTTTT
-	TRBV9	-	TRBJ2-2	CASSWGVSTGELFF	TGTGCCAGCAGCTGGGGGGTTAGCACCGGGGAGCTGTTTTTT
-	TRBV6-5	-	TRBJ1-4	CASSSTVTNEKLFF	TGTGCCAGCAGTTCGACAGTAACTAATGAAAAACTGTTTTTT
-	TRBV7-7	TRBD2	TRBJ2-5	CASSLSSGRTETQYF	TGTGCTAGCAGCTTATCAAGCGGGAGGACGGAGACCCAGTACTTC
-	TRBV6-6	TRBD1	TRBJ2-7	CASGPKDRGLYEQYF	TGTGCCAGCGGTCCTAAGGACAGGGGGCTCTACGAGCAGTACTTC
-	TRBV7-6	-	TRBJ2-5	CASSLVGGTQYF	TGTGCCAGCAGCTTAGTCGGGGGGACCCAGTACTTC
once	TRBV5-6	-	TRBJ2-7	CASSLWVSGEQYF	TGTGCCAGCAGCTTGTGGGTCTCGGGCGAGCAGTACTTC
-	TRBV11-2	-	TRBJ1-1	CASSLAPGGFEAFF	TGTGCCAGCAGCTTAGCCCCGGGGGGTTTTGAAGCTTTCTTT
-	TRBV6-5	-	TRBJ2-7	CASSYSKVARGYEQYF	TGTGCCAGCAGTTACTCGAAGGTGGCCAGGGGTTACGAGCAGTACTTC
-	TRBV29-1	-	TRBJ2-5	CSVDGTPGETQYF	TGCAGCGTTGACGGGACCCCGGGGGAGACCCAGTACTTC
few	TRBV19	-	TRBJ1-1	CASQARRDTYTEAFF	TGTGCCAGTCAAGCCCGCCGGGACACCTACACTGAAGCTTTCTTT
-	TRBV30	TRBD1	TRBJ1-5	CAFRDSFSNQPQHF	TGTGCCTTTAGGGACAGTTTTAGCAATCAGCCCCAGCATTTT
-	TRBV7-2	-	TRBJ2-2	CASSFYKNTGELFF	TGTGCCAGCAGCTTCTACAAGAACACCGGGGAGCTGTTTTTT
-	TRBV6-1	TRBD1	TRBJ2-1	CASRADLGQGREFF	TGTGCCAGCAGGGCCGATCTAGGACAGGGCCGGGAGTTCTTC
once	TRBV9	-	TRBJ1-4	CASSVDQGANEKLFF	TGTGCCAGCAGCGTAGATCAGGGTGCTAATGAAAAACTGTTTTTT
-	TRBV10-3	-	TRBJ2-1	CAIGAGAAEKEQFF	TGTGCCATAGGGGCAGGAGCGGCGGAGAAGGAGCAGTTCTTC
-	TRBV27	TRBD1	TRBJ1-5	CASSPTGGNQPQHF	TGTGCCAGCAGTCCTACAGGGGGCAATCAGCCCCAGCATTTT
-	TRBV18	-	TRBJ2-7	CASSPRSNSYEQYF	TGTGCCAGCTCACCACGGTCCAATTCCTACGAGCAGTACTTC
-	TRBV19	-	TRBJ1-2	CASSIEQARSGYGYTF	TGTGCCAGTAGTATCGAACAGGCCCGAAGCGGCTATGGCTACACCTTC
-	TRBV14	-	TRBJ1-4	CASSRGANEKLFF	TGTGCCAGCAGCCGGGGAGCTAATGAAAAACTGTTTTTT
-	TRBV5-5	-	TRBJ1-3	CASSSNPQGTGNTIYF	TGTGCCAGCAGCTCAAACCCCCAGGGAACTGGAAACACCATATATTTT
-	TRBV19	TRBD1	TRBJ1-2	CASSPGTGGAGTF	TGTGCCAGTAGCCCCGGGACAGGTGGGGCCGGCACCTTC
-	TRBV10-1	TRBD1	TRBJ2-7	CASSVGQGHYEQYF	TGCGCCAGCAGCGTGGGACAGGGACACTACGAGCAGTACTTC
-	TRBV5-1	TRBD1	TRBJ2-7	CASSFQGDSYEQYF	TGCGCCAGCAGCTTCCAGGGGGACTCCTACGAGCAGTACTTC
-	TRBV23-1	-	TRBJ2-5	CASSQSHTHQETQYF	TGCGCCAGCAGTCAATCCCACACTCACCAAGAGACCCAGTACTTC
-	TRBV5-1	-	TRBJ2-5	CASSSSGNQETQYF	TGCGCCAGCAGCTCCTCAGGGAACCAAGAGACCCAGTACTTC
-	TRBV12-5	-	TRBJ1-1	CASAVRVMAEAFF	TGTGCTAGTGCCGTCAGGGTGATGGCCGAAGCTTTCTTT
-	TRBV15	-	TRBJ2-2	CATSIGGSTGELFF	TGTGCCACCTCCATAGGGGGGAGTACCGGGGAGCTGTTTTTT
-	TRBV6-1	-	TRBJ2-7	CASSVTGDYEQYF	TGTGCCAGCAGTGTCACTGGGGACTACGAGCAGTACTTC
-	TRBV11-1	-	TRBJ2-7	CASSSQSYEQYF	TGTGCCAGCAGCTCCCAATCCTACGAGCAGTACTTC
once	TRBV6-1	-	TRBJ1-1	CASFGTEAFF	TGTGCCAGCTTTGGCACAGAAGCTTTCTTT
few	TRBV6-1	-	TRBJ1-5	CASSERAAWPQHF	TGTGCCAGCAGTGAAAGGGCAGCCTGGCCCCAGCATTTT
-	TRBV5-4	TRBD1	TRBJ2-1	CASSWGQGSYNEQFF	TGTGCCAGCAGCTGGGGACAGGGGTCCTACAATGAGCAGTTCTTC
-	TRBV5-1	-	TRBJ1-6	CASSAKDRSWDSPLHF	TGCGCCAGCAGCGCAAAGGACAGATCTTGGGATTCACCCCTCCACTTT
-	TRBV6-5	TRBD1	TRBJ1-6	CASSYSTGTGYSPLHF	TGTGCCAGCAGTTACTCTACCGGGACAGGGTATTCACCCCTCCACTTT
-	TRBV27	-	TRBJ1-4	CASSSPGLVNEKLFF	TGTGCCAGCAGTTCGCCGGGACTCGTTAATGAAAAACTGTTTTTT
-	TRBV5-4	TRBD2	TRBJ2-7	CASSPAGVAGAGEQYF	TGTGCCAGCAGCCCCGCGGGGGTAGCGGGAGCGGGCGAGCAGTACTTC
-	TRBV4-2	TRBD2	TRBJ2-1	CASSQAGGGVDNEQFF	TGTGCCAGCAGCCAAGCGGGCGGGGGGGTTGACAATGAGCAGTTCTTC
-	TRBV5-1	-	TRBJ1-1	CASRQDRTEAFF	TGCGCCAGCAGACAGGACCGAACTGAAGCTTTCTTT
-	TRBV5-1	-	TRBJ2-3	CASSLVPPTDTQYF	TGCGCCAGCAGCTTGGTGCCACCCACAGATACGCAGTATTTT
-	TRBV2	-	TRBJ1-2	CASSVTALEGYTF	TGTGCCAGCAGTGTTACGGCCTTGGAGGGCTACACCTTC
-	TRBV6-1	TRBD1	TRBJ1-2	CASGTGRAGYGYTF	TGTGCCAGCGGGACAGGGCGAGCGGGGTATGGCTACACCTTC
-	TRBV11-1	-	TRBJ2-2	CASTLRGKGQANTGELFF	TGTGCCAGCACCCTAAGGGGAAAGGGACAAGCGAACACCGGGGAGCTGTTTTTT